This TCR beta chain was identified in a study of CD4 T cells in relation to SARS-CoV-2 and coronaviruses. Before the COVID-19 pandemic, during about 2011-2019, CD4+ T cells were taken from unexposed donors. The cells were cultured for roughly 11 days before CD4+ T cells were isolated. As cell numbers allowed, unexposed-donor CD4+ T cells faced SARS-CoV-2 S/N and four cold-coronavirus spikes. Note on this clone: Its antigen is unknown.

This CDR3 comprises 15 residues. Germline V CDR1 and CDR2: LNHDA, SQIVND (reference sequence). The J segment lost 4 bases and the V segment lost 10 bases, leaving 8 bases of the junction unmatched. Libraries were prepared by immunoSEQ multiplex PCR; TCRdb keeps only in-frame clonotypes and omits some of them. This sample has around 25,000 clones; 73% occur once, and the top ten carry 18%. The sequenced sample was CD4+ T cells from PBMCs, cultured in vitro. This sequence originates from a human donor in good health. The rearrangement uses TRBV19 and TRBJ2-3; 13 bases line up with TRBD2. The DNA for the CDR3 is TGTGCCACGCGACTAGCGGGAGGTAGCGCAGATACGCAGTATTTT. It codes for CATRLAGGSADTQYF.